This record covers a single T cell receptor (beta chain). The entry originates in a study of CD8 T cells in Susac syndrome. The patients serving as multiple sclerosis controls were treatment-naive. They had stable or active relapsing-remitting disease and fulfilled revised McDonald criteria. The CDR3 is made up of 13 amino acids. Trimming removed 1 base from V and 5 bases from J, with 8 bases in between. CDR1 and CDR2 (germline): LGHDT, YNNKEL (reference sequence). Reverse transcription of about 0.45 to 1 ug RNA was performed with random hexamers. TCRdb called the immunoSEQ multiplex PCR reads again in MiXCR, with one record for every CDR3 protein. The data show tens of thousands of distinct CDR3 sequences, 90% to 95% seen once.

This chain connects TRBV3-1 to TRBJ2-5; possible D gene TRBD1, 5 bases. The sequenced sample consisted of CD8+ T cells from PBMCs. The clonotype originates from a human donor with multiple sclerosis. CDR3 DNA: TGTGCCAGCAGCCAAGTGGGGCTCGAGACCCAGTACTTC. Protein: CASSQVGLETQYF.